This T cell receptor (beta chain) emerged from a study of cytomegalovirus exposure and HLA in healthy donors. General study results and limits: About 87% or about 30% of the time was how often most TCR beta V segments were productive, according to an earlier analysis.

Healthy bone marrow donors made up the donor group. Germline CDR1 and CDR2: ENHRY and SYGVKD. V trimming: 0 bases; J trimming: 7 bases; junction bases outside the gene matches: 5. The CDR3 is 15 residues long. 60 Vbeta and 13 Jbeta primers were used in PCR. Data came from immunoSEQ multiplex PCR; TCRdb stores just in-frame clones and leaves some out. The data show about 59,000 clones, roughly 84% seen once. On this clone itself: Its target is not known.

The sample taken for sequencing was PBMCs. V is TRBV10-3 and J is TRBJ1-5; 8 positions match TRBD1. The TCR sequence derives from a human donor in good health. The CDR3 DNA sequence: TGTGCCATCAGTGAGTCGTTAGGGACAGGACAGCCCCAGCATTTT. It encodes CAISESLGTGQPQHF.